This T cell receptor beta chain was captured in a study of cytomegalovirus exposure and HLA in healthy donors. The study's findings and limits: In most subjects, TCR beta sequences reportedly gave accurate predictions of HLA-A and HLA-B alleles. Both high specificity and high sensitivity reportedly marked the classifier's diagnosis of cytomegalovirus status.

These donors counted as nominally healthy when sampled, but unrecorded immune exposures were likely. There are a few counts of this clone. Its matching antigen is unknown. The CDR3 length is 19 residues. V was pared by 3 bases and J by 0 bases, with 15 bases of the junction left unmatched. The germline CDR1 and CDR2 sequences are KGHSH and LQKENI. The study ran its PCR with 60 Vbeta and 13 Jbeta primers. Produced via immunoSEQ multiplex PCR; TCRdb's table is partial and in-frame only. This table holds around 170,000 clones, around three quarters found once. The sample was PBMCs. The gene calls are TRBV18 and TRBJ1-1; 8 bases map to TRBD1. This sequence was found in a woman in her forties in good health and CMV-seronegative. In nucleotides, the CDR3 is TGTGCCAGCTCACCCATAGGACAGGGCGAGTCCTGGATGAACACTGAAGCTTTCTTT. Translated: CASSPIGQGESWMNTEAFF.